These T cell receptor beta chains were read from a single sample in a study of cytomegalovirus exposure and HLA in healthy donors. Generated by immunoSEQ multiplex PCR, the TCRdb table keeps only in-frame clones and is missing some. The table has 35,000 to 50,000 clones, roughly 51% seen once; the top ten hold approximately 5.5%. The sequencing sample was made of PBMCs. These receptors were taken from a man aged 55 to 69 in good health and CMV-seronegative. Both conserved end residues are part of each CDR3. A D gene is named only where the DNA matches it firmly. Clone size is not always given. Where it is, it says once, few, many or a class for expanded clones.

V gene: TRBV29-1; CDR3 length: 16; D gene: TRBD1; clone size: -; J gene: TRBJ2-6; CDR3 DNA: TGCAGCGTTGCAACAGGGGGCGGCTCTGGGGCCAACGTCCTGACTTTC; CDR3 protein: CSVATGGGSGANVLTF
V gene: TRBV6-5; CDR3 length: 12; D gene: -; clone size: -; J gene: TRBJ1-1; CDR3 DNA: TGTGCCAGCAGTCCCGGACTTACTGAAGCTTTCTTT; CDR3 protein: CASSPGLTEAFF
V gene: TRBV5-1; CDR3 length: 15; D gene: -; clone size: few; J gene: TRBJ2-5; CDR3 DNA: TGCGCCAGCAGCTGGGGGGATGCAGGACGGGAGACCCAGTACTTC; CDR3 protein: CASSWGDAGRETQYF
V gene: TRBV4-2; CDR3 length: 17; D gene: -; clone size: -; J gene: TRBJ1-5; CDR3 DNA: TGTGCCAGCAGCCAAGTCCTCCAAGCCTATAGCAATCAGCCCCAGCATTTT; CDR3 protein: CASSQVLQAYSNQPQHF
V gene: TRBV27; CDR3 length: 15; D gene: -; clone size: -; J gene: TRBJ1-1; CDR3 DNA: TGTGCCAGCAGTGGACACTGGACGGGGAACACTGAAGCTTTCTTT; CDR3 protein: CASSGHWTGNTEAFF
V gene: TRBV30; CDR3 length: 14; D gene: -; clone size: few; J gene: TRBJ2-1; CDR3 DNA: TGTGCCTGGAGTGTAATACGGTCCTACAATGAGCAGTTCTTC; CDR3 protein: CAWSVIRSYNEQFF
V gene: TRBV6-5; CDR3 length: 13; D gene: TRBD2; clone size: -; J gene: TRBJ2-7; CDR3 DNA: TGTGCCACCACTAGCGGGACCTCCTACGAGCAGTACTTC; CDR3 protein: CATTSGTSYEQYF
V gene: TRBV30; CDR3 length: 13; D gene: TRBD1; clone size: -; J gene: TRBJ2-2; CDR3 DNA: TGTGCCTCGAGACAGGGGAACACCGGGGAGCTGTTTTTT; CDR3 protein: CASRQGNTGELFF
V gene: TRBV2; CDR3 length: 13; D gene: -; clone size: -; J gene: TRBJ2-7; CDR3 DNA: TGTGCCAGCAGCCGGGACACCCTGTACGAGCAGTACTTC; CDR3 protein: CASSRDTLYEQYF
V gene: TRBV28; CDR3 length: 14; D gene: -; clone size: -; J gene: TRBJ1-5; CDR3 DNA: TGTGCCAGCAGTTTAGTAGTAGGCAATCAGCCCCAGCATTTT; CDR3 protein: CASSLVVGNQPQHF
V gene: TRBV5-4; CDR3 length: 14; D gene: -; clone size: few; J gene: TRBJ1-1; CDR3 DNA: TGTGCCAGCAGCGCTTTGGGGGGGAACACTGAAGCTTTCTTT; CDR3 protein: CASSALGGNTEAFF
V gene: TRBV5-8; CDR3 length: 14; D gene: -; clone size: few; J gene: TRBJ2-1; CDR3 DNA: TGTGCCAGCAGCCTCGAGCCCCCCTACAATGAGCAGTTCTTC; CDR3 protein: CASSLEPPYNEQFF
V gene: TRBV9; CDR3 length: 15; D gene: TRBD2; clone size: -; J gene: TRBJ2-2; CDR3 DNA: TGTGCCAGCAGCCTGACTAGCCGCGCCACCGGGGAGCTGTTTTTT; CDR3 protein: CASSLTSRATGELFF
V gene: TRBV4-3; CDR3 length: 14; D gene: -; clone size: few; J gene: TRBJ2-7; CDR3 DNA: TGCGCCAGCAGCCAGTCTACAGAGGGCTACGAGCAGTACTTC; CDR3 protein: CASSQSTEGYEQYF
V gene: TRBV6-6; CDR3 length: 11; D gene: -; clone size: few; J gene: TRBJ1-1; CDR3 DNA: TGTGCCAGCGGTAGACAGGAAAAAGCTTTCTTT; CDR3 protein: CASGRQEKAFF
V gene: TRBV7-9; CDR3 length: 15; D gene: -; clone size: -; J gene: TRBJ1-5; CDR3 DNA: TGTGCCAGCAGCTTGGCAGGGGAGAGCAATCAGCCCCAGCATTTT; CDR3 protein: CASSLAGESNQPQHF
V gene: TRBV6-6; CDR3 length: 13; D gene: -; clone size: medium-sized; J gene: TRBJ1-2; CDR3 DNA: TGTGCCAGCAGCCCTGGACAATCCTATGGCTACACCTTC; CDR3 protein: CASSPGQSYGYTF
V gene: TRBV9; CDR3 length: 13; D gene: -; clone size: -; J gene: TRBJ2-3; CDR3 DNA: TGTGCCAGCAGCGCAACTAGCACAGATACGCAGTATTTT; CDR3 protein: CASSATSTDTQYF
V gene: TRBV6-4; CDR3 length: 19; D gene: TRBD2; clone size: few; J gene: TRBJ2-2; CDR3 DNA: TGTGCCAGCAGTGAGAGAAATGATAGACTAGCGGGACGGACCGGGGAGCTGTTTTTT; CDR3 protein: CASSERNDRLAGRTGELFF
V gene: TRBV30; CDR3 length: 14; D gene: TRBD1; clone size: -; J gene: TRBJ1-2; CDR3 DNA: TGTGCCGGGACACAGGGGGCGGGGAACTATGGCTACACCTTC; CDR3 protein: CAGTQGAGNYGYTF
V gene: TRBV4-2; CDR3 length: 15; D gene: -; clone size: once; J gene: TRBJ1-4; CDR3 DNA: TGTGCCAGCAGCCGGAGACAGACAACTAATGAAAAACTGTTTTTT; CDR3 protein: CASSRRQTTNEKLFF
V gene: TRBV5-4; CDR3 length: 13; D gene: -; clone size: -; J gene: TRBJ1-1; CDR3 DNA: TGTGCCAGCAGCTTCGACAGAAACACTGAAGCTTTCTTT; CDR3 protein: CASSFDRNTEAFF
V gene: TRBV5-1; CDR3 length: 14; D gene: -; clone size: -; J gene: TRBJ2-5; CDR3 DNA: TGCGCCAGCATGGAGGGTTCGTACCAAGAGACCCAGTACTTC; CDR3 protein: CASMEGSYQETQYF
V gene: TRBV9; CDR3 length: 14; D gene: -; clone size: -; J gene: TRBJ1-2; CDR3 DNA: TGTGCCAGCAGCGTAGAAATATCAGGTTATGGCTACACCTTC; CDR3 protein: CASSVEISGYGYTF
V gene: TRBV30; CDR3 length: 13; D gene: TRBD1; clone size: -; J gene: TRBJ1-1; CDR3 DNA: TGTGCCGGGACAGGGGAGAGGTATACTGAAGCTTTCTTT; CDR3 protein: CAGTGERYTEAFF
V gene: TRBV4-2; CDR3 length: 20; D gene: -; clone size: few; J gene: TRBJ2-7; CDR3 DNA: TGTGCCAGCAGCCCTATGGGGGGTTCTAGCAGAAGGGGAGACTACTACGAGCAGTACTTC; CDR3 protein: CASSPMGGSSRRGDYYEQYF
V gene: TRBV5-4; CDR3 length: 15; D gene: -; clone size: -; J gene: TRBJ2-5; CDR3 DNA: TGTGCCAGCAGCTTGGCCGCAGACATCCAAGAGACCCAGTACTTC; CDR3 protein: CASSLAADIQETQYF
V gene: TRBV4-3; CDR3 length: 13; D gene: -; clone size: -; J gene: TRBJ2-5; CDR3 DNA: TGCGCCAGCAGCCAGGGAGGGGGAGAGACCCAGTACTTC; CDR3 protein: CASSQGGGETQYF
V gene: TRBV7-9; CDR3 length: 14; D gene: TRBD1; clone size: -; J gene: TRBJ1-1; CDR3 DNA: TGTGCCAGCAGCCCTTGGACAGGGAGACCTGAAGCTTTCTTT; CDR3 protein: CASSPWTGRPEAFF
V gene: TRBV7-8; CDR3 length: 13; D gene: -; clone size: -; J gene: TRBJ2-7; CDR3 DNA: TGTGCCAGCAGCTTTGGGCTCGACAGGTCCCCGTACTTC; CDR3 protein: CASSFGLDRSPYF
V gene: TRBV6-5; CDR3 length: 16; D gene: -; clone size: -; J gene: TRBJ1-5; CDR3 DNA: TGTGCCAGCAGTTCCCTGGGGAGGAGCGGGAATCAGCCCCAGCATTTT; CDR3 protein: CASSSLGRSGNQPQHF
V gene: TRBV29-1; CDR3 length: 14; D gene: TRBD2; clone size: once; J gene: TRBJ2-5; CDR3 DNA: TGCAGCGTTGACGCCGGGACTACCACCGAGACCCAGTACTTC; CDR3 protein: CSVDAGTTTETQYF
V gene: TRBV30; CDR3 length: 12; D gene: TRBD1; clone size: -; J gene: TRBJ1-1; CDR3 DNA: TGTGCCCGACAGGGCATGAACACTGAAGCTTTCTTT; CDR3 protein: CARQGMNTEAFF
V gene: TRBV4-2; CDR3 length: 18; D gene: TRBD2; clone size: few; J gene: TRBJ2-3; CDR3 DNA: TGTGCCAGCAGCCAAGAGTATGCTAGCGGGACCCACACAGATACGCAGTATTTT; CDR3 protein: CASSQEYASGTHTDTQYF
V gene: TRBV6-1; CDR3 length: 15; D gene: TRBD1; clone size: -; J gene: TRBJ2-5; CDR3 DNA: TGTGCCAGCAGTGTGTACGGGACAGGGTCGGAGACCCAGTACTTC; CDR3 protein: CASSVYGTGSETQYF
V gene: TRBV6-5; CDR3 length: 14; D gene: TRBD1; clone size: -; J gene: TRBJ1-2; CDR3 DNA: TGTGCCAGCAGTTACGGACAGGGGCAGGGTGGCTACACCTTC; CDR3 protein: CASSYGQGQGGYTF
V gene: TRBV2; CDR3 length: 14; D gene: -; clone size: -; J gene: TRBJ1-1; CDR3 DNA: TGTGCCAGCTCCCCGGGGGGTTGGGGGACTGAAGCTTTCTTT; CDR3 protein: CASSPGGWGTEAFF
V gene: TRBV19; CDR3 length: 19; D gene: TRBD1; clone size: -; J gene: TRBJ1-5; CDR3 DNA: TGTGCCAGTAGTTCAAAGATCCCGGGACAGGGGGCCGGCAATCAGCCCCAGCATTTT; CDR3 protein: CASSSKIPGQGAGNQPQHF
V gene: TRBV4-2; CDR3 length: 13; D gene: -; clone size: once; J gene: TRBJ2-2; CDR3 DNA: TGTGCCAGCAGCCTAAGCCGGGGCGGGGAGCTGTTTTTT; CDR3 protein: CASSLSRGGELFF
V gene: TRBV18; CDR3 length: 15; D gene: -; clone size: few; J gene: TRBJ1-4; CDR3 DNA: TGTGCCAGCTCACCTGACTTATCCGAGGGTGAAAAACTGTTTTTT; CDR3 protein: CASSPDLSEGEKLFF
V gene: TRBV7-6; CDR3 length: 15; D gene: TRBD2; clone size: -; J gene: TRBJ2-7; CDR3 DNA: TGTGCCAGCAGCTTAAGATCGGGGGGTTTCTACGAGCAGTACTTC; CDR3 protein: CASSLRSGGFYEQYF
V gene: TRBV10-3; CDR3 length: 14; D gene: -; clone size: few; J gene: TRBJ1-1; CDR3 DNA: TGTGCCATCAGTTCCCGGGGCAGGGGCACTGAAGCTTTCTTT; CDR3 protein: CAISSRGRGTEAFF
V gene: TRBV7-2; CDR3 length: 14; D gene: TRBD2; clone size: -; J gene: TRBJ2-5; CDR3 DNA: TGTGCCAGCAGCCGGAACTGGGGGGGAGAGACCCAGTACTTC; CDR3 protein: CASSRNWGGETQYF
V gene: TRBV7-6; CDR3 length: 13; D gene: TRBD1; clone size: once; J gene: TRBJ1-4; CDR3 DNA: TGTGCCAGCAGCTCCGAGACAGGGGCAAAACTGTTTTTT; CDR3 protein: CASSSETGAKLFF
V gene: TRBV30; CDR3 length: 14; D gene: -; clone size: -; J gene: TRBJ2-7; CDR3 DNA: TGTGCCTGGAGTGGGGGACTCCTCTCCTACGAGCAGTACTTC; CDR3 protein: CAWSGGLLSYEQYF
V gene: TRBV9; CDR3 length: 16; D gene: -; clone size: -; J gene: TRBJ2-7; CDR3 DNA: TGTGCCAGCAGCGAAGCGGGCGACTCCCGCTCCTACGAGCAGTACTTC; CDR3 protein: CASSEAGDSRSYEQYF
V gene: TRBV29-1; CDR3 length: 11; D gene: TRBD1; clone size: -; J gene: TRBJ1-2; CDR3 DNA: TGCAGCGTGGACAGGGATTATGGCTACACCTTC; CDR3 protein: CSVDRDYGYTF
V gene: TRBV4-3; CDR3 length: 15; D gene: TRBD1; clone size: -; J gene: TRBJ2-7; CDR3 DNA: TGCGCCAGCAGCCAGGGGTCAACAGGGGGCTACGAGCAGTACTTC; CDR3 protein: CASSQGSTGGYEQYF
V gene: TRBV7-8; CDR3 length: 13; D gene: -; clone size: -; J gene: TRBJ2-7; CDR3 DNA: TGTGCCAGCAGCCCGCTAGCACGGCACGAGCAGTACTTC; CDR3 protein: CASSPLARHEQYF
V gene: TRBV4-1; CDR3 length: 18; D gene: -; clone size: few; J gene: TRBJ1-1; CDR3 DNA: TGCGCCAGCAGCCAAGAACTGGGCAGGGAGGGAGGACGGACTGAAGCTTTCTTT; CDR3 protein: CASSQELGREGGRTEAFF
V gene: TRBV6-5; CDR3 length: 14; D gene: TRBD1; clone size: -; J gene: TRBJ2-7; CDR3 DNA: TGTGCCAGATCACGGACAGGGACGTCTCACGAGCAGTACTTC; CDR3 protein: CARSRTGTSHEQYF
V gene: TRBV15; CDR3 length: 14; D gene: TRBD1; clone size: -; J gene: TRBJ2-3; CDR3 DNA: TGTGCCACCCGGGGACAGGGCAATCCAGATACGCAGTATTTT; CDR3 protein: CATRGQGNPDTQYF
V gene: TRBV5-4; CDR3 length: 18; D gene: TRBD2; clone size: few; J gene: TRBJ2-1; CDR3 DNA: TGTGCCAGCAGCTTGGGACTAGCGGGGCCAAGCTCCTACAATGAGCAGTTCTTC; CDR3 protein: CASSLGLAGPSSYNEQFF
V gene: TRBV5-4; CDR3 length: 16; D gene: TRBD1; clone size: -; J gene: TRBJ2-3; CDR3 DNA: TGTGCCAGCAGCTTGACATCGGCAGGGGGTCGAAATACGCAGTATTTT; CDR3 protein: CASSLTSAGGRNTQYF
V gene: TRBV5-6; CDR3 length: 15; D gene: TRBD1; clone size: -; J gene: TRBJ2-5; CDR3 DNA: TGTGCCAGCAGCTGCTGGGACAGGGATCAAGAGACCCAGTACTTC; CDR3 protein: CASSCWDRDQETQYF
V gene: TRBV6-1; CDR3 length: 15; D gene: -; clone size: -; J gene: TRBJ1-2; CDR3 DNA: TGTGCCAGCAGTGAATTTTACCGTGGGAGCTATGGCTACACCTTC; CDR3 protein: CASSEFYRGSYGYTF
V gene: TRBV7-2; CDR3 length: 12; D gene: -; clone size: few; J gene: TRBJ1-1; CDR3 DNA: TGTGCCAGCAGCCACGGGGGCACTGAAGCTTTCTTT; CDR3 protein: CASSHGGTEAFF